Listed below are T cell receptor beta chains from one sample, sequenced in a study of response to subunit inactivated influenza vaccine. TCRdb itself ran the RT-PCR reads through MiXCR, one entry per CDR3 protein. The sample lists some 570,000 distinct CDR3 sequences, 11% occurring once. These data were also reused for a study on T cells expressing NK-cell markers.

The specimen comprised PBMCs from blood, sampled on the day of vaccination. The receptors come from a man aged 50-59 years who received an inactivated influenza vaccine. The CDR3 runs from the conserved cysteine through the conserved F or W. A D gene is named only where the DNA matches it firmly. The size field is filled for only some rows; it gives once, few, many or a size class.

D gene,clone size,CDR3 length,V gene,J gene,CDR3 protein,CDR3 DNA
TRBD1,.,16,TRBV18,TRBJ2-2,CASSRPGQGKTGELFF,TGTGCCAGCTCGCGGCCGGGACAGGGCAAAACCGGGGAGCTGTTTTTT
.,many,14,TRBV7-8,TRBJ2-1,CASSLSVVNNEQFF,TGTGCCAGCAGCTTAAGTGTAGTAAACAATGAGCAGTTCTTC
.,few,14,TRBV6-5,TRBJ1-2,CASSYSGVGDGYTF,TGTGCCAGCAGTTACTCGGGGGTAGGAGATGGCTACACCTTC
TRBD1,.,14,TRBV9,TRBJ1-1,CASSPGTGFTEAFF,TGTGCCAGCAGCCCTGGGACAGGTTTCACTGAAGCTTTCTTT
TRBD2,few,16,TRBV15,TRBJ2-1,CATDLKAGVSYNEQFF,TGTGCCACGGACCTTAAAGCGGGAGTATCCTACAATGAGCAGTTCTTC
TRBD2,.,16,TRBV7-8,TRBJ2-7,CASSSGGGFDAYEQYF,TGTGCCAGCAGCTCCGGGGGGGGATTTGACGCCTACGAGCAGTACTTC
TRBD2,few,16,TRBV4-2,TRBJ2-1,CASSHQYLRGEYEQFF,TGTGCCAGCAGCCATCAATATCTACGGGGGGAGTATGAGCAGTTCTTC
TRBD2,.,13,TRBV28,TRBJ2-1,CASSSTLAGLWFF,TGTGCCAGCAGCTCAACTTTAGCGGGATTGTGGTTCTTC
.,.,15,TRBV20-1,TRBJ2-3,CSARLSSRITDTQYF,TGCAGTGCTAGACTTAGTAGCAGAATCACAGATACGCAGTATTTT
.,.,12,TRBV2,TRBJ2-1,CASSESGSEQFF,TGTGCCAGCAGTGAATCAGGGTCTGAGCAGTTCTTC
TRBD1,few,14,TRBV6-2/TRBV6-3,TRBJ2-7,CASSYSPTGGEQYF,TGTGCCAGCAGTTACTCTCCCACAGGGGGTGAGCAGTACTTC
.,many,13,TRBV12-3/TRBV12-4,TRBJ2-3,CASSSVLGHTQYF,TGTGCCAGCAGTTCCGTTTTGGGTCATACGCAGTATTTT
TRBD2,.,15,TRBV4-3,TRBJ2-7,CASSQDRGGFYEQYF,TGCGCCAGCAGCCAAGATCGCGGGGGGTTCTACGAGCAGTACTTC
.,.,15,TRBV5-1,TRBJ2-3,CASSKITGTTDTQYF,TGCGCCAGCAGCAAGATTACAGGGACAACAGATACGCAGTATTTT
.,few,19,TRBV9,TRBJ2-2,CASSDGFYTSDANTGELFF,TGTGCCAGCAGCGACGGGTTTTACACCTCAGACGCGAACACCGGGGAGCTGTTTTTT
TRBD1,many,16,TRBV6-2/TRBV6-3,TRBJ1-1,CASNRDRGFLNTEAFF,TGTGCCAGCAACCGGGACAGGGGGTTTTTGAACACTGAAGCTTTCTTT
.,few,15,TRBV7-3,TRBJ2-1,CASSKDRDYYNEQFF,TGTGCCAGCAGCAAAGACAGGGACTATTACAATGAGCAGTTCTTC
TRBD1,.,12,TRBV30,TRBJ1-1,CACAYRGTEAFF,TGTGCCTGCGCCTACAGGGGCACTGAAGCTTTCTTT
.,few,12,TRBV10-3,TRBJ1-2,CAISEAGLGYTF,TGTGCCATCAGTGAGGCGGGGCTCGGCTACACCTTC
.,.,17,TRBV4-1,TRBJ2-7,CASSQESFQGTHYEQYF,TGCGCCAGCAGCCAAGAAAGCTTCCAGGGGACCCACTACGAGCAGTACTTC
.,many,15,TRBV27,TRBJ2-7,CASSLGGGTVYEQYF,TGTGCCAGCAGTTTAGGGGGAGGCACCGTTTACGAGCAGTACTTC
.,few,14,TRBV7-2,TRBJ1-2,CASSLDFVGDGYTF,TGTGCCAGCAGCTTAGATTTCGTGGGGGACGGCTACACCTTC
TRBD1,.,16,TRBV7-9,TRBJ1-4,CASSSPYGTGNEKLFF,TGTGCCAGCAGCTCCCCCTACGGGACAGGGAATGAAAAACTGTTTTTT
.,few,14,TRBV4-3,TRBJ2-2,CASSRWGSTGELFF,TGCGCCAGCAGCCGTTGGGGCTCCACCGGGGAGCTGTTTTTT
.,.,15,TRBV12-3/TRBV12-4,TRBJ2-1,CASGSRGLLDWEQFF,TGTGCCAGCGGTTCCCGCGGGCTCCTGGATTGGGAGCAGTTCTTC
TRBD1,few,14,TRBV12-3/TRBV12-4,TRBJ1-1,CASTLDRGGTEAFF,TGTGCCAGCACCCTGGACAGGGGAGGTACTGAAGCTTTCTTT